Here is one T cell receptor beta chain with its context. Its antigen is unidentified. 60 Vbeta and 13 Jbeta primers were used in PCR. TCRdb keeps only in-frame clones here, not all; method: immunoSEQ multiplex PCR. The table lists about 130,000 clones, around 82% of them singletons. The data were taken from a study of cytomegalovirus exposure and HLA in healthy donors. Study conclusions and caveats: Exclusion applied to some V segments, including TRBV6-2 and TRBV6-3, as they were indistinguishable.

The J segment lost 0 bases and the V segment lost 2 bases, leaving 11 bases of the junction unmatched. Per the germline V gene, CDR1 is LGHNA and CDR2 is YSLEER. This CDR3 has 19 amino acids. The receptor comes from a man between 45 and 60 years old in good health and CMV-seronegative. This chain joins TRBV4-3 and TRBJ2-1; 9 nucleotides match TRBD2. Sequenced material: PBMCs. CDR3 sequence: CASSQQIAGVTSSYNEQFF. The CDR3 bases are TGCGCCAGCAGCCAACAAATAGCGGGAGTTACGAGCTCCTACAATGAGCAGTTCTTC.